A selection of T cell receptor beta chains follows, all from one sample in a study of OX40 agonist ivuxolimab in advanced cancers. This table comes from immunoSEQ multiplex PCR, and its TCRdb copy is limited to in-frame clones, with some not included. The profile shows about 44,000 clones, 88% of them singletons. Sample: CD4+ or CD8+ T cells sorted from blood, taken in a trial of the OX40 agonist ivuxolimab. The receptors here all came from an adult with an advanced solid tumor such as melanoma, head and neck, liver or kidney cancer. The CDR3 runs from the conserved cysteine through the conserved F or W. Fields, in order: J gene, clone size, V gene, D gene, CDR3 DNA, CDR3 protein. The D gene is left open where the match is weak. Expanded clones get a size class; other rows say once, few or many, or leave the size out.

>TRBJ2-2|.|TRBV4-3|TRBD2
TGCGCCAGCAGCCAAGATCCCCCTAGCGGGGGCCCTTACACCGGGGAGCTGTTTTTT
CASSQDPPSGGPYTGELFF
>TRBJ1-2|.|TRBV9|.
TGTGCCAGCAGCGTGGGGAGGGACTACACCTTC
CASSVGRDYTF
>TRBJ2-2|.|TRBV10-3|.
TGTGCCATCAGTGATCCCGGGACCTACACCGGGGAGCTGTTTTTT
CAISDPGTYTGELFF
>TRBJ2-7|.|TRBV14|TRBD1
TGTGCCAGCAGCCAAGGACAGGGGGCTTACGAGCAGTACTTC
CASSQGQGAYEQYF
>TRBJ2-7|.|TRBV7-2|TRBD1
TGTGCCAGCAGCTCCGCGACAGGGGGCTACGAGCAGTACTTC
CASSSATGGYEQYF
>TRBJ1-1|.|TRBV4-2|.
TGTGCCAGCAGCCGAGGGGGGAACACTGAAGCTTTCTTT
CASSRGGNTEAFF
>TRBJ2-1|once|TRBV6-5|.
TGTGCCACCACGTACTTCCCCTACAATGAGCAGTTCTTC
CATTYFPYNEQFF
>TRBJ1-3|.|TRBV9|.
TGTGCCAGCAGCGCCGCCAACTCCCTCTCTGGAAACACCATATATTTT
CASSAANSLSGNTIYF
>TRBJ1-1|few|TRBV7-9|.
TGTGCCAGCAGCTCCGGACCGGGGCGTGAAGCTTTCTTT
CASSSGPGREAFF
>TRBJ2-1|.|TRBV28|.
TGTGCCAGCAGTTTAGCTAGGAGCTCCTACAATGAGCAGTTCTTC
CASSLARSSYNEQFF
>TRBJ2-5|.|TRBV30|.
TGTGCCTGGAGTGGAACCTCTTCCGCTGGGGGGTGGGAAGAGACCCAGTACTTC
CAWSGTSSAGGWEETQYF
>TRBJ2-3|.|TRBV28|.
TGTGCCAGCAGTTTGATAGATACGCAGTATTTT
CASSLIDTQYF
>TRBJ2-1|.|TRBV7-9|.
TGTGCCAGCAGCTTAGGCGGTGATGAGCAGTTCTTC
CASSLGGDEQFF
>TRBJ2-5|.|TRBV7-9|TRBD2
TGTGCCAGCAGCAGAACTAGCGGGGGGGAAGAGACCCAGTACTTC
CASSRTSGGEETQYF
>TRBJ1-2|.|TRBV7-8|.
TGTGCCAGCAGTCCAGAGGGGTGGGGGGGCTACACCTTC
CASSPEGWGGYTF
>TRBJ2-5|.|TRBV16|TRBD1
TGTGCCAGCAGCCGCACACAGGGGTGGCAAGAGACCCAGTACTTC
CASSRTQGWQETQYF
>TRBJ1-4|.|TRBV5-6|.
TGTGCCAGCAGCCCCGGGTCAGGTGAAAAACTGTTTTTT
CASSPGSGEKLFF
>TRBJ1-1|.|TRBV5-5|TRBD1
TGTGCCAGCAACTCGTGGGGTACAGGGGACACTGAAGCTTTCTTT
CASNSWGTGDTEAFF
>TRBJ2-3|.|TRBV5-4|TRBD2
TGTGCCAGCACCTTCGGGGGGGCAAGCACAGATACGCAGTATTTT
CASTFGGASTDTQYF
>TRBJ2-5|.|TRBV27|TRBD2
TGTGCCAGCAGTCCTCTAGCGGGGGAGAGGGAGACCCAGTACTTC
CASSPLAGERETQYF
>TRBJ1-2|medium-sized|TRBV4-3|.
TGCGCCAGCAGCCAAGAGTGGCAGGATGGCTACACCTTC
CASSQEWQDGYTF
>TRBJ2-3|once|TRBV2|TRBD1
TGTGCCAGCAAAGGGACAGAGCAGTATTTT
CASKGTEQYF
>TRBJ1-3|medium-sized|TRBV6-6|.
TGTGCCAGCAGTAGGGATAGCAGGGAGGCTGGAAACACCATATATTTT
CASSRDSREAGNTIYF
>TRBJ2-5|.|TRBV27|.
TGTGCCAGCAGTCTTCAAGAGTGGGACCGTTATCAAGAGACCCAGTACTTC
CASSLQEWDRYQETQYF
>TRBJ1-1|.|TRBV6-6|.
TGTGCCAGCAGTTACCCTGCGGAAGTAGGAACTGAAGCTTTCTTT
CASSYPAEVGTEAFF
>TRBJ1-6|.|TRBV6-6|TRBD1
TGTGCCAGCAGCCCTACCGAGGGGGCCTGGAATTCACCCCTCCACTTT
CASSPTEGAWNSPLHF
>TRBJ2-2|.|TRBV7-8|TRBD2
TGTGCCAGCAGCATGAGCGGGGGGGCCGTGAGTGGGGAGCTGTTTTTT
CASSMSGGAVSGELFF
>TRBJ2-3|.|TRBV5-1|TRBD2
TGCGCCAGCAGCCCTCTAGCGGGGTTTCCGACAGATACGCAGTATTTT
CASSPLAGFPTDTQYF
>TRBJ1-4|medium-sized|TRBV6-5|.
TGTGCCAGCCGCTCTACGGTTACAACTAATGAAAAACTGTTTTTT
CASRSTVTTNEKLFF
>TRBJ1-1|.|TRBV5-1|.
TGCGCCAGCAGCTCAGGGGTTAGGAACACTGAAGCTTTCTTT
CASSSGVRNTEAFF
>TRBJ1-6|few|TRBV6-5|.
TGTGCCAGCAGCCCGGGCTCCTCACCCCTCCACTTT
CASSPGSSPLHF
>TRBJ2-3|once|TRBV7-6|TRBD1
TGTGCCAGCAGCCTCGGACAGGGGGTAGTTTTAGATACGCAGTATTTT
CASSLGQGVVLDTQYF
>TRBJ2-6|.|TRBV19|TRBD1
TGTGCCAGTAGTATTTGGGACAGCCAGGACGTCCTGACTTTC
CASSIWDSQDVLTF
>TRBJ1-5|.|TRBV28|.
TGTGCCAGCAGTCCAGGATTTCAGCCCCAGCATTTT
CASSPGFQPQHF
>TRBJ1-1|.|TRBV5-5|TRBD1
TGTGCCAGCAGCGGACAGGGGGCGCAAACTGAAGCTTTCTTT
CASSGQGAQTEAFF
>TRBJ1-6|.|TRBV4-1|.
TGCGCCAGCAGCCAGAGAGGGGAGAAGGGTTCACCCCTCCACTTT
CASSQRGEKGSPLHF
>TRBJ1-5|.|TRBV7-8|.
TGTGCCAGCACCCGCTGGAGCAGCAATCAGCCCCAGCATTTT
CASTRWSSNQPQHF
>TRBJ2-3|few|TRBV9|TRBD2
TGTGCCAGCAGCGTCGGGGGGGGGCCAGATACGCAGTATTTT
CASSVGGGPDTQYF
>TRBJ1-1|.|TRBV6-5|.
TGTGGATCACGCCGGGGCCCTGAAGCTTTCTTT
CGSRRGPEAFF
>TRBJ2-1|many|TRBV7-9|.
TGTGCCAGCAGCCCAGTTCTCAATGAGCAGTTCTTC
CASSPVLNEQFF
>TRBJ2-1|once|TRBV30|.
TGTGCCTGGAGTACGGGGGCCCCCTACAATGAGCAGTTCTTC
CAWSTGAPYNEQFF
>TRBJ1-1|.|TRBV6-6|.
TGTGCCAGCAGTTACGAGGGGCCTAAGAACACTGAAGCTTTCTTT
CASSYEGPKNTEAFF
>TRBJ1-5|.|TRBV4-3|.
TGCGCCAGCAGCCAATCTTTCTCGGGTTATAGCAATCAGCCCCAGCATTTT
CASSQSFSGYSNQPQHF
>TRBJ2-3|.|TRBV4-1|TRBD2
TGCGCCAGCAGCCTCCGAACTAGCGGGGGGGTCGTTAGCACAGATACGCAGTATTTT
CASSLRTSGGVVSTDTQYF
>TRBJ2-2|.|TRBV4-2|TRBD1
TGTGCCAGCAGCCAAGTGGACAGGCCGGCCGGGGAGCTGTTTTTT
CASSQVDRPAGELFF
>TRBJ1-1|.|TRBV27|TRBD1
TGTGCCAGCAGTTTATCCGCAGGGGGGCTCGCTGAAGCTTTCTTT
CASSLSAGGLAEAFF
>TRBJ1-3|.|TRBV2|.
TGTGCCAGCATCGAGAACACCATATATTTT
CASIENTIYF
>TRBJ2-3|.|TRBV11-2|.
TGTGCCAGCAATGGGGAGAGTGGCACAGATACGCAGTATTTT
CASNGESGTDTQYF
>TRBJ1-2|.|TRBV5-4|.
TGTGCGTCGACCGGGACCGCGAACTATGGCTACACCTTC
CASTGTANYGYTF
>TRBJ1-1|.|TRBV5-1|.
TGCGCCAGCAGCTTGGTAAGGACTGCCCCGGGAGGGAACACTGAAGCTTTCTTT
CASSLVRTAPGGNTEAFF
>TRBJ2-3|.|TRBV28|TRBD2
TGTGCCAGCAGCAAGGGACTAGCGGGGGGGCTTGACACAGATACGCAGTATTTT
CASSKGLAGGLDTDTQYF
>TRBJ1-1|.|TRBV6-6|.
TGTGCCAGCAGCCCCCGACAGGACACTGAAGCTTTCTTT
CASSPRQDTEAFF
>TRBJ2-1|many|TRBV30|.
TGTGCCTGGAGTGTAAGGACCTCATATTCCAATGAGCAGTTCTTC
CAWSVRTSYSNEQFF
>TRBJ1-5|.|TRBV14|.
TGTGCCAGCAGCCAAGGTTGGGGGGATCAGCCCCAGCATTTT
CASSQGWGDQPQHF
>TRBJ2-2|.|TRBV7-6|TRBD1
TGTGCCAGCAGCCCGAGTAGGGGACAGGGAGGCACCGGGGAGCTGTTTTTT
CASSPSRGQGGTGELFF
>TRBJ2-6|.|TRBV29-1|.
TGCAGCGTGGCGACAGGAGACGGGGCCAACGTCCTGACTTTC
CSVATGDGANVLTF
>TRBJ2-3|few|TRBV6-5|TRBD2
TGTGCCAGCAGTCACCGCGGGGGGACAGATACGCAGTATTTT
CASSHRGGTDTQYF
>TRBJ2-7|once|TRBV4-1|.
TGCGCCAGCAGCCAAGAAGGGGGGGGGAGCTACGAGCAGTACTTC
CASSQEGGGSYEQYF
>TRBJ1-6|.|TRBV16|TRBD1
TGTGCCAGCAGCCATATACAGGGGTCGGCGGGGGGCGGCGATGAGAGCTCCTATAATTCACCCCTCCACTTT
CASSHIQGSAGGGDESSYNSPLHF